This TCR beta chain was recovered during a study of blood T cell repertoires in COVID-19. The overall study: From T cells, B-cell-depleted T cells, or PBMCs came the material, which was cDNA or gDNA.

As handled by the study authors: Using reference gene primer amplification, nucleated cell counts were estimated. Only in-frame clones appear in the TCRdb table, and some are missing; sequencing was by immunoSEQ multiplex PCR. That table gives V, J and clone size, and the DNA gave D and trimming. The sample holds about 300,000 clones, about nine tenths seen once. CDR1 and CDR2 (germline): LNHDA, SQIVND (reference sequence). This CDR3 has 15 residues. V lost 7 bases and J 4 bases, leaving 14 bases between the germline ends. Recovered Cohort 3 donors showed two negative PCRs, clearance, or symptom resolution.

Sequenced material: PBMCs or T cells enriched from blood (not recorded which). This sequence was found in a man aged 25 to 45 who had recovered from COVID-19. The chain couples TRBV19 to TRBJ2-6; D remains ambiguous. DNA of the CDR3: TGTGCCAGTAAGCTTGGTCTATCAGGGGCCAACGTCCTGACTTTC. This gives the protein CASKLGLSGANVLTF. The variable domain in full, completed from reference TRBV19 and TRBJ2-6, reads DGGITQSPKYLFRKEGQNVTLSCEQNLNHDAMYWYRQDPGQGLRLIYYSQIVNDFQKGDIAEGYSVSREKKESFPLTVTSAQKNPTAFYLCASKLGLSGANVLTFGAGSRLTVL.